This is a list of T cell receptor beta chains from one sample in a study of T cell repertoires in cytomegalovirus infection. Which antigens these TCRs recognize remains unknown. TCRdb analysed the reads with MiXCR anew, one entry per CDR3 protein. Among 80,000 or so distinct CDR3 sequences listed, 20% to 30% were seen once. The source was CD8+ T cells from cultured PBMCs, collected from culture after CMV antigen stimulation. The receptor set was obtained from a human donor in good health (CMV status not recorded). Some clones in this sample may be carry-over from other donors' samples. Both conserved end residues are part of each CDR3. The order of the fields is V gene, D gene, J gene, clone size, CDR3 DNA, CDR3 protein. A D gene is named only where the DNA matches it firmly. The size field is filled for only some rows; it gives once, few, many or a size class.

v_call: TRBV3-1; d_call: -; j_call: TRBJ1-2; clone_size: few; cdr3_nt: TGTGCCAGCAGCCAAGATAGGCAGGGCTTCTATGGCTACACCTTC; cdr3_aa: CASSQDRQGFYGYTF
v_call: TRBV27; d_call: -; j_call: TRBJ2-7; clone_size: medium-sized; cdr3_nt: TGTGCCAGTGGGGGCTTATCCCCCTACGAGCAGTACTTC; cdr3_aa: CASGGLSPYEQYF
v_call: TRBV7-9; d_call: -; j_call: TRBJ1-5; clone_size: many; cdr3_nt: TGTGCCAGCAGCCAGGGTCCAACATCCAATCAGCCCCAGCATTTT; cdr3_aa: CASSQGPTSNQPQHF
v_call: TRBV29-1; d_call: -; j_call: TRBJ1-2; clone_size: -; cdr3_nt: TGCAGCGTTGAATTGGACAGTGGCTACACCTTC; cdr3_aa: CSVELDSGYTF
v_call: TRBV11-2; d_call: -; j_call: TRBJ2-7; clone_size: many; cdr3_nt: TGTGCCAGCACCTACGACAGGGGACTATCCTACGAGCAGTACTTC; cdr3_aa: CASTYDRGLSYEQYF
v_call: TRBV18; d_call: TRBD1; j_call: TRBJ2-7; clone_size: -; cdr3_nt: TGTGCCAGCTCACTAACAGGGGGGCAAGACTACGAGCAGTACTTC; cdr3_aa: CASSLTGGQDYEQYF
v_call: TRBV27; d_call: TRBD1; j_call: TRBJ1-5; clone_size: -; cdr3_nt: TGTGCCAGCAGTTTGCGAGGGGGCGGGCATCAGCCCCAGCATTTT; cdr3_aa: CASSLRGGGHQPQHF
v_call: TRBV12-3/TRBV12-4; d_call: -; j_call: TRBJ2-1; clone_size: -; cdr3_nt: TGTGCCAGCAGTCCAGCAGGGGACCTCGCAGGGAATGAGCAGTTCTTC; cdr3_aa: CASSPAGDLAGNEQFF
v_call: TRBV7-9; d_call: TRBD2; j_call: TRBJ2-1; clone_size: many; cdr3_nt: TGTGCCAGCAGCTTAGCACTAGCGGGAGCCAATGAGCAGTTCTTC; cdr3_aa: CASSLALAGANEQFF
v_call: TRBV24-1; d_call: -; j_call: TRBJ2-7; clone_size: -; cdr3_nt: TGTGCCACCAGAAAGACCGGGACCCTAGGTCCCTACGAGCAGTACTTC; cdr3_aa: CATRKTGTLGPYEQYF
v_call: TRBV30; d_call: -; j_call: TRBJ2-1; clone_size: -; cdr3_nt: TGTGCCTGGCATGACAGTTACGACAATGAGCAGTTCTTC; cdr3_aa: CAWHDSYDNEQFF
v_call: TRBV18; d_call: TRBD1; j_call: TRBJ1-2; clone_size: -; cdr3_nt: TGTGCCAGCTCACCGACCGGGACAGATGGCTACACCTTC; cdr3_aa: CASSPTGTDGYTF
v_call: TRBV5-6; d_call: -; j_call: TRBJ2-7; clone_size: many; cdr3_nt: TGTGCCAGCAGCCTCGGGGCGGGATACGAGCAGTACTTC; cdr3_aa: CASSLGAGYEQYF
v_call: TRBV19; d_call: TRBD2; j_call: TRBJ2-7; clone_size: few; cdr3_nt: TGTGCCAGTAGTCTACCAGGACTTGGGGGGGACTACGAGCAGTACTTC; cdr3_aa: CASSLPGLGGDYEQYF
v_call: TRBV7-2; d_call: -; j_call: TRBJ2-1; clone_size: many; cdr3_nt: TGTGCCAGCAGCCTGATCAGGGTTCATGAGCAGTTCTTC; cdr3_aa: CASSLIRVHEQFF
v_call: TRBV6-2/TRBV6-3; d_call: -; j_call: TRBJ2-7; clone_size: many; cdr3_nt: TGTGCCAGCAGTCCCGGGAAGGTCGAGCAGTACTTC; cdr3_aa: CASSPGKVEQYF
v_call: TRBV28; d_call: -; j_call: TRBJ2-1; clone_size: -; cdr3_nt: TGTGCCAGCAGTTTTAGGGGTAACTACAATGAGCAGTTCTTC; cdr3_aa: CASSFRGNYNEQFF